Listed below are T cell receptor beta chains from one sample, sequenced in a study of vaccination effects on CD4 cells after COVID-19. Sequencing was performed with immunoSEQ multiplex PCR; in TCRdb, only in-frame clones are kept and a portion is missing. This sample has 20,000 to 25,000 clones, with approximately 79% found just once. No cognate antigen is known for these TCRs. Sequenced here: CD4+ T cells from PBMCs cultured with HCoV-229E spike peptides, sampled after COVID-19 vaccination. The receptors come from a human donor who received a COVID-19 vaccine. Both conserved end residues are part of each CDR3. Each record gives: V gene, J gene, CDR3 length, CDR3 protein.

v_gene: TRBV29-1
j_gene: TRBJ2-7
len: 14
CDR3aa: CSVGIAGGTYEQYF

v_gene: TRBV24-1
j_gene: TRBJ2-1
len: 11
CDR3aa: CATSERPWRFF

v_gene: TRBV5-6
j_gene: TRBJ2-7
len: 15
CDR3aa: CASSLRRDPSYEQYF

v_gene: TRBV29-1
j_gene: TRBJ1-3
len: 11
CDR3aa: CSVDSEYTIYF

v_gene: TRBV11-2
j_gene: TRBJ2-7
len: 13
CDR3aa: CASSLDFTGTARF

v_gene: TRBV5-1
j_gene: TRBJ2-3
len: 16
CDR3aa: CASSPAVGRSTDTQYF

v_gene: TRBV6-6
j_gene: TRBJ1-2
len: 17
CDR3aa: CASSPRKTTGATYGYTF

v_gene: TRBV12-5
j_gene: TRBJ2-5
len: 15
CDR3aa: CASGLGVAGVETQYF

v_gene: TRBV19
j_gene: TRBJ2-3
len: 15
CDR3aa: CASYSGRAGSDTQYF

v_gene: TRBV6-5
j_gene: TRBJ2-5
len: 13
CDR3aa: CASSSGRKETQYF

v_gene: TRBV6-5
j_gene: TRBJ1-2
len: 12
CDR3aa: CASLQGGYGYTF

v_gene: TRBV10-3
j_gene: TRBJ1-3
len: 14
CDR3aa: CAISDTGAGNTIYF

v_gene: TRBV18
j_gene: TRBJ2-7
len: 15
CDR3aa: CASSLSGTGFYEQYF

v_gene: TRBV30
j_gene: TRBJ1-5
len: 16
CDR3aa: CAWSVLPGITRQPQHF

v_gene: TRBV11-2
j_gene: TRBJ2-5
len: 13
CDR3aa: CASSLDREETQYF

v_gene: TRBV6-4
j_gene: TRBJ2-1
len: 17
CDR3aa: CASSDPRPSGSFDEQFF

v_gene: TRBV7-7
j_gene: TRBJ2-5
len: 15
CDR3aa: CASSTGRRYQETQYF

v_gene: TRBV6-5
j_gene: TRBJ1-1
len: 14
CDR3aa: CASRTGEMNTEAFF

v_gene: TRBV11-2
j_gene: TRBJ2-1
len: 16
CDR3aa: CASSKPGTQLRNEQFF

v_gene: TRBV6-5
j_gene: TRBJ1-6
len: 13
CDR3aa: CASRGTVNSPLHF

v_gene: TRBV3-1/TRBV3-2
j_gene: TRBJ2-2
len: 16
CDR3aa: CASSQDLGLNTGELFF

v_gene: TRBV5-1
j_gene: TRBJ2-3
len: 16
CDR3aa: CASRPDFSHMRDTQYF

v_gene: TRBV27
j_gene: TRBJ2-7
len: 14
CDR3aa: CASSPDPRGTEQYF

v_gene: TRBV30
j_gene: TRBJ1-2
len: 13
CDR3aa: CAWSESGIVGYTF

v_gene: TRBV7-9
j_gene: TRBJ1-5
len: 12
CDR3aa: CASSQQGQPQHF

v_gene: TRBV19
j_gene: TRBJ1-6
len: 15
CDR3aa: CASSTQGVSNSPLHF

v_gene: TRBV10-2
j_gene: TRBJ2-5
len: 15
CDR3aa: CASSTGTGFQETQYF

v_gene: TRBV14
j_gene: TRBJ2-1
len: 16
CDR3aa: CASSLRGEGLVREQFF

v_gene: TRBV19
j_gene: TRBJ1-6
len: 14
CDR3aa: CASSIGQGAEPLHF

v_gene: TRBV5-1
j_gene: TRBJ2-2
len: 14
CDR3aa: CASRRTGAAGELFF

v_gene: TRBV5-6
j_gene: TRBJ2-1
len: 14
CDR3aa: CASSRSGRAGEQFF

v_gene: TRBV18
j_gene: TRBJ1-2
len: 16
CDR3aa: CASSPPSVAPDYGYTF

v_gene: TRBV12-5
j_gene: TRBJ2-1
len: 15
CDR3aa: CASGLRGLAYNEQFF

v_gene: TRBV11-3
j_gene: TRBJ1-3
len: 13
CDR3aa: CASSSSGGNTIYF

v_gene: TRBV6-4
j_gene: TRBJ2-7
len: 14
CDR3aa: CASSERRGPYEQYF

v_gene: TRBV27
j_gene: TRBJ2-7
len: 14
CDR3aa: CASSGQGVTYEQYF

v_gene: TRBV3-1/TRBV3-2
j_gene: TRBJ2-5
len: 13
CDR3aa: CASSQASRGTQYF

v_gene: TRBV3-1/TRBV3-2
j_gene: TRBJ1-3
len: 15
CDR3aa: CASSQDLVSGNTIYF

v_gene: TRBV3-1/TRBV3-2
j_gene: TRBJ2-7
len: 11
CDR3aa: CASSRIYEQYF

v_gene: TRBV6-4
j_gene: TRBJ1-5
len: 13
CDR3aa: CASSEGANQPQHF

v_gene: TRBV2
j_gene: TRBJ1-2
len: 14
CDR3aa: CASSEALQGVGYTF

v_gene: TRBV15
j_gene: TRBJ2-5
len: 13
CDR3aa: CATSIDRSRTQYF

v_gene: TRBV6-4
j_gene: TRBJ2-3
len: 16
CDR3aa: CASSEGLAGAGGTQYF

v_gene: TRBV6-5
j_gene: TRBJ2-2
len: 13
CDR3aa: CASRGWDTGELFF

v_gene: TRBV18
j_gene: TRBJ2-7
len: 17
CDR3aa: CASSPNAGQKIIYEQYF

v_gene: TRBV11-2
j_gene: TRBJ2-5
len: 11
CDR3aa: CASSAQETQYF

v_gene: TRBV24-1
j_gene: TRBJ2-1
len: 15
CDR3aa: CATSDSYFSYNEQFF

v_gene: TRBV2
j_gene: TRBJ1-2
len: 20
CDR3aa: CASSEALLGAVGKENYGYTF

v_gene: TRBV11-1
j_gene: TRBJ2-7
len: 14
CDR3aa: CASSFDEQNYEQYF

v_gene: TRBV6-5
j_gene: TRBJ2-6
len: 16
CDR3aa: CASSSHSVGGANVLTF

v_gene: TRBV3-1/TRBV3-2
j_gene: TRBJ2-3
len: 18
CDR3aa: CASSPGGETSGRLDTQYF

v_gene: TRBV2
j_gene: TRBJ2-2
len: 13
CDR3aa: CASSELGDGELFF

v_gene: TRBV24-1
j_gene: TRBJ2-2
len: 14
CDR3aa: CATSAGANTGELFF

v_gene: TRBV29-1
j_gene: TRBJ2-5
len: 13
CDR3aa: CSVQLAGDGTQYF

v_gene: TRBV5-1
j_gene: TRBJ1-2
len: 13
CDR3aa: CASRSTANYGYTF